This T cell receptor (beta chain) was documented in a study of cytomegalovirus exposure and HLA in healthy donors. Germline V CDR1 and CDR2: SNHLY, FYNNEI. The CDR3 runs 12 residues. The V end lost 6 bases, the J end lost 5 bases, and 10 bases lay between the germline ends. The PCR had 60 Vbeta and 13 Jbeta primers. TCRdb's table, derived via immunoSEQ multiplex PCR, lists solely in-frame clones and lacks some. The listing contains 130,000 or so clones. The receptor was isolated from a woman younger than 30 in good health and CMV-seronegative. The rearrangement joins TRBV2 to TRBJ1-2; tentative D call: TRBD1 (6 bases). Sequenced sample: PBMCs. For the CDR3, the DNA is TGTGCCAGCAGGGACAGTGGGTATGGCTACACCTTC. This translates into CASRDSGYGYTF.